This TCR beta chain was documented in a study of cytomegalovirus exposure and HLA in healthy donors. V was clipped by 6 bases and J by 1 base, with 15 bases between them. Germline V gene sequence: CDR1 SQVTM, CDR2 ANQGSEA. The CDR3 sequence is 15 residues long. This clone showed up just once. Assay: immunoSEQ multiplex PCR; the TCRdb copy retains only in-frame clones and omits some. The sample includes approximately 81,000 clones, 85% to 95% of them seen just once. This chain connects TRBV29-1 to TRBJ2-2; D remains ambiguous. The source of this sequence is a man aged 18 to 29 in good health and CMV-seronegative. Source material: PBMCs. The CDR3 DNA is TGCAGCGTCCCCTTTCTTGAGCGGAACACCGGGGAGCTGTTTTTT. Protein sequence: CSVPFLERNTGELFF.